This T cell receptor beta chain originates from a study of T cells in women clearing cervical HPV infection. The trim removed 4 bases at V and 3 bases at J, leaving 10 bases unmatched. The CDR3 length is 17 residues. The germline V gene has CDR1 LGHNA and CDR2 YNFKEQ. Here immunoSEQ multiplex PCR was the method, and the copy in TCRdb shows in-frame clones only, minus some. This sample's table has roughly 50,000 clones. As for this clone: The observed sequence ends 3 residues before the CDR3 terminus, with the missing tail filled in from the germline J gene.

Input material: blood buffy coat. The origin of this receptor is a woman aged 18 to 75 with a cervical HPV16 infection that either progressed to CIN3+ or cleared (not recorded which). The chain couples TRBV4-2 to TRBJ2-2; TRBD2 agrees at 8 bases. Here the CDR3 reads CASSLGAGGVDTGELFF. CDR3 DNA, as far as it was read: TGTGCCAGCAGCCTTGGGGCGGGGGGTGTAGACACCGGGGAG.